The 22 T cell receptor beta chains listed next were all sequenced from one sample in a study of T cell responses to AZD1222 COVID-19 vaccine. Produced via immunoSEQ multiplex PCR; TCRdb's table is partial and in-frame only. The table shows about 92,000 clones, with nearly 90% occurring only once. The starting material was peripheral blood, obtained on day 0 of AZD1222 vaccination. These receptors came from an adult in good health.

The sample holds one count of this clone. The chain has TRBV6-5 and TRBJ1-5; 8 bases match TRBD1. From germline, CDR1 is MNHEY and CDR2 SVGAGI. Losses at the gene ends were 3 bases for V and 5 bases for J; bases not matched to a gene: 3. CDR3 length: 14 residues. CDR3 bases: TGTGCCAGCAGTTATACAGGGGGGGATCAGCCCCAGCATTTT. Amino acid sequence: CASSYTGGDQPQHF.

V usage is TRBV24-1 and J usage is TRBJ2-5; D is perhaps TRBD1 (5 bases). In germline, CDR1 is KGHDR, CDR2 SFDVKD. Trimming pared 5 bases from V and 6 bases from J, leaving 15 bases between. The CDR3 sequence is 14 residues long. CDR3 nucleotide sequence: TGTGCCACCAGTGCAGGACAAGGGCAAAAGACCCAGTACTTC. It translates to CATSAGQGQKTQYF.

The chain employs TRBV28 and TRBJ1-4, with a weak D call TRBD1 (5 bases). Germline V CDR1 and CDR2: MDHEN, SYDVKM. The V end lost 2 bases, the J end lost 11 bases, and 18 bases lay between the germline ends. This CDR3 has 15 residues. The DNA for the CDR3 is TGTGCCAGCAGTTTAGCCCGAGGGACGGGCGGGAAACTGTTTTTT. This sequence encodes CASSLARGTGGKLFF.

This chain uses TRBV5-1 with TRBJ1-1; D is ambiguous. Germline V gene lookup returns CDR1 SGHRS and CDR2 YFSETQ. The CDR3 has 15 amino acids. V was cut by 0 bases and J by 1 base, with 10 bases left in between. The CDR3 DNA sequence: TGCGCCAGCAGCTTGGACGGGCCCAAGAACACTGAAGCTTTCTTT. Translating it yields CASSLDGPKNTEAFF.

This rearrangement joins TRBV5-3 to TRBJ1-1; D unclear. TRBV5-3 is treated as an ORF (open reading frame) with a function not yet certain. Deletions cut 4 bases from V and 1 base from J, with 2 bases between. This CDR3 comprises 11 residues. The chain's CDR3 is CARSPNTEAFF. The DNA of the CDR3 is TGTGCCAGAAGCCCGAACACTGAAGCTTTCTTT.

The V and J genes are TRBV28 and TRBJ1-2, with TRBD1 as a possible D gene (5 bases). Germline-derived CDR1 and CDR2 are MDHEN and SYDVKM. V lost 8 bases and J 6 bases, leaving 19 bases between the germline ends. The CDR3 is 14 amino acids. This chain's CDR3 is CASEGAGERDGYTF. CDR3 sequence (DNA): TGTGCCAGCGAGGGTGCGGGGGAACGGGATGGCTACACCTTC.

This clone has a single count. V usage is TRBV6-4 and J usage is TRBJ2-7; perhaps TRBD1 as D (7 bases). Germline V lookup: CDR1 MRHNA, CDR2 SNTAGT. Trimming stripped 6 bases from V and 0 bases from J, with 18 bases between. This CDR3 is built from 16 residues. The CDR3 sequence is CASRFPSGDSSYEQYF. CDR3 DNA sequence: TGTGCCAGCAGATTTCCGTCGGGGGACAGCTCCTACGAGCAGTACTTC.

DNA for the CDR3: TGTGCCAGCAGCCCGACCGGGACAGACTACGAGCAGTACTTC. This translates into CASSPTGTDYEQYF. V and J are TRBV7-3 and TRBJ2-7; 7 positions agree with TRBD1. The CDR3 covers 14 residues. J was trimmed by 3 bases and V by 5 bases; bases with no gene match: 7. Germline assignment: CDR1 SGHTA and CDR2 FQGTGA. The full variable domain, its missing parts supplied by reference TRBV7-3 and TRBJ2-7, is GAGVSQTPSNKVTEKGKYVELRCDPISGHTALYWYRQSLGQGPEFLIYFQGTGAADDSGLPNDRFFAVRPEGSVSTLKIQRTERGDSAVYLCASSPTGTDYEQYFGPGTRLTVT.

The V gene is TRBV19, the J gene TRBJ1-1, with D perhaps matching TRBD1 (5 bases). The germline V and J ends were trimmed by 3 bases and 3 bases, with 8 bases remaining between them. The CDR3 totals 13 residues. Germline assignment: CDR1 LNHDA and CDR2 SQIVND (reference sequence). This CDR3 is CASSIGADTEAFF. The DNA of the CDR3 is TGTGCCAGTAGTATTGGGGCAGACACTGAAGCTTTCTTT.

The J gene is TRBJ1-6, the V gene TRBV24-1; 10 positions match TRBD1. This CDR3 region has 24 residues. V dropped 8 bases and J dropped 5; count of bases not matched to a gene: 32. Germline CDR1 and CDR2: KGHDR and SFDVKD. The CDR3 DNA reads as TGTGCCACCACGTCCCGACCGACAGGGGGCAGGTGGCATACCCCTCCTCATAATAATTCACCCCTCCACTTT. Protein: CATTSRPTGGRWHTPPHNNSPLHF.

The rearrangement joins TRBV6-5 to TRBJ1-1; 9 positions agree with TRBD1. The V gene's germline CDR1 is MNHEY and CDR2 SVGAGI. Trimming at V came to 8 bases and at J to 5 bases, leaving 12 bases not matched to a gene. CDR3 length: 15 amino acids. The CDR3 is CASWGRDRGWTEAFF. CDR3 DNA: TGTGCCAGCTGGGGGAGAGACAGGGGGTGGACTGAAGCTTTCTTT.

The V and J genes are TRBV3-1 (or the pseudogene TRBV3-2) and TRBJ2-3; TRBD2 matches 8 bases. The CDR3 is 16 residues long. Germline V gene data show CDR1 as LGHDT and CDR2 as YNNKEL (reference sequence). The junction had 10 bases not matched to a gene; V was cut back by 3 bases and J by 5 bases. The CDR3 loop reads CASSHFRGGWGDTQYF. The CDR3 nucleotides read TGTGCCAGCAGCCACTTCCGGGGGGGCTGGGGAGATACGCAGTATTTT.

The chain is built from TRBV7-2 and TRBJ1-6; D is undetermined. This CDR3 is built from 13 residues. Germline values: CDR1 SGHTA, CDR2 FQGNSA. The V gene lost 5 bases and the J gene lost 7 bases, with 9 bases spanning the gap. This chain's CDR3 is CASSLASNSPLHF. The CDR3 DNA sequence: TGTGCCAGCAGCCTCGCAAGCAATTCACCCCTCCACTTT.

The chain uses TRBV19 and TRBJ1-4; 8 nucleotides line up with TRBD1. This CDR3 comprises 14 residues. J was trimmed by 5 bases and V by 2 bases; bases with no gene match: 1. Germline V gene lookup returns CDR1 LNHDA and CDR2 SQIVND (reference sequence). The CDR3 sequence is CASSINRGNEKLFF. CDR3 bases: TGTGCCAGTAGTATAAACAGGGGGAATGAAAAACTGTTTTTT.

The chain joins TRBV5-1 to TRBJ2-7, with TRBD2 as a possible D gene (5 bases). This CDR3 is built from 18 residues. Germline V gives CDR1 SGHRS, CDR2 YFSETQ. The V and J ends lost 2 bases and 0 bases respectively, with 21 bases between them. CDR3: CASSFGMGSGFRSYEQYF. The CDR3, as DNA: TGCGCCAGCAGCTTCGGGATGGGCAGCGGATTTCGCTCCTACGAGCAGTACTTC.

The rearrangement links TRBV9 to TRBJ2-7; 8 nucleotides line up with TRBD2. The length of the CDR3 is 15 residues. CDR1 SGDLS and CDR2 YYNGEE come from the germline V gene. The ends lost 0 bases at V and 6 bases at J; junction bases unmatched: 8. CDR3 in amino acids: CASSVALGLESEQYF. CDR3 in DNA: TGTGCCAGCAGCGTAGCTTTGGGACTAGAGTCCGAGCAGTACTTC.

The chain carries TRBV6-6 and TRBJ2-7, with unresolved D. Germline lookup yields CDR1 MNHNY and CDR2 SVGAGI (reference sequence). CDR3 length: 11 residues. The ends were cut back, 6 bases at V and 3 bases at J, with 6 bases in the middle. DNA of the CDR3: TGTGCCAGCAGCCCCCGCTACGAGCAGTACTTC. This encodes CASSPRYEQYF.

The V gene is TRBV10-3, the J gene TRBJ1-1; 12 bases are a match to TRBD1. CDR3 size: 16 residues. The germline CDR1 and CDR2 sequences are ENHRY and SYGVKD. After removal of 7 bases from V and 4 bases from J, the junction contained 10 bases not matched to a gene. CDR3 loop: CAIKLRDRGPGTEAFF. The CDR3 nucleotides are TGTGCCATCAAGTTACGGGACAGGGGGCCGGGCACTGAAGCTTTCTTT.

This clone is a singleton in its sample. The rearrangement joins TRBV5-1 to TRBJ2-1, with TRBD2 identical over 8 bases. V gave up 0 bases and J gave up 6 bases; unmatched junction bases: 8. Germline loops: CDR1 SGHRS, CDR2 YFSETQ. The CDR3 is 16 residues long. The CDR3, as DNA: TGCGCCAGCAGCTTGGCCGTGTTAGCGGGGAGCAATGAGCAGTTCTTC. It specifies CASSLAVLAGSNEQFF.

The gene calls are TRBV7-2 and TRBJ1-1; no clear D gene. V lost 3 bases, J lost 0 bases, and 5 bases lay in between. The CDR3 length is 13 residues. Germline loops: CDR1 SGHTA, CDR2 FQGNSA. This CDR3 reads CASSFTVNTEAFF. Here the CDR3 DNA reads TGTGCCAGCAGCTTCACCGTGAACACTGAAGCTTTCTTT.

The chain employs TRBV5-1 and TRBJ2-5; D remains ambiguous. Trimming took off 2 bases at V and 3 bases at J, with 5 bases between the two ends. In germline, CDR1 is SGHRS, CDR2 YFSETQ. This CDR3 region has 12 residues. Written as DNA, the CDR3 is TGCGCCAGCAGCTTCTCGGAAGAGACCCAGTACTTC. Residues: CASSFSEETQYF. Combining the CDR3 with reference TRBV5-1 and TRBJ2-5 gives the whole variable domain KAGVTQTPRYLIKTRGQQVTLSCSPISGHRSVSWYQQTPGQGLQFLFEYFSETQRNKGNFPGRFSGRQFSNSRSEMNVSTLELGDSALYLCASSFSEETQYFGPGTRLLVL.

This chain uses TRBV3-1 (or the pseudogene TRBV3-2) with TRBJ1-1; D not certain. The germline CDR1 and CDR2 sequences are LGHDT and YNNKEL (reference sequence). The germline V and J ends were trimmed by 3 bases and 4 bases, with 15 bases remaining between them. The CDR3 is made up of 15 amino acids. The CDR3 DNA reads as TGTGCCAGCAGCCAGAAGATCAGCCACCCCACTGAAGCTTTCTTT. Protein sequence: CASSQKISHPTEAFF.